Only a few counts were recorded for the clone carrying this TCR beta chain. The record originates from a study of blood T cell repertoires in COVID-19. In the original workflow: The authors estimated nucleated cell counts from reference gene primer amplification. Using immunoSEQ multiplex PCR, the repertoire was profiled, and TCRdb retains in-frame clones only, with some absent. D and trimming come from the DNA, and the V and J calls and clone size come from that table. This table has about 190,000 clones, 85% to 90% appearing once. The receptor comes from a human donor in a cohort sampled during active COVID-19. Sequenced sample: peripheral blood.

As DNA, the CDR3 is TGCGCCAGGAGGGGACAGATTACATCCTCCCCCCTGAACACTGAAGCTTTCTTT. This sequence encodes CARRGQITSSPLNTEAFF. The chain uses TRBV4-3 and TRBJ1-1, with 7 bases matching TRBD1. Trimming at V came to 9 bases and at J to 0 bases, leaving 19 bases not matched to a gene. Germline CDR1 LGHNA, CDR2 YSLEER. The CDR3 runs 18 residues.